The entry below describes one T cell receptor beta chain. The sample comes from a study of blood T cell repertoires in COVID-19. The overall study: Sources were T cells, B-cell-depleted T cells, or PBMCs; the material itself was cDNA or gDNA.

CDR1 is SGDLS and CDR2 is YYNGEE in the germline V gene. CDR3 length: 13 residues. V was cut by 3 bases and J by 5 bases, with 12 bases left in between. Repertoires were generated with immunoSEQ multiplex PCR, while TCRdb's copy carries only in-frame clones and drops some. The sample carries 100,000 to 150,000 clones, about 80% recorded once. The TCR originated in a man aged 55-75 years with acute or convalescent COVID-19. The rearrangement uses TRBV9 and TRBJ2-7, with a weak D call TRBD1 (5 bases). What was sequenced was peripheral blood. The chain's CDR3 is CASSEAPGNEQYF. CDR3 in DNA: TGTGCCAGCAGCGAGGCACCAGGGAACGAGCAGTACTTC.